The 17 T cell receptor beta chains in this list originate from one sample, sequenced in a study of identical twins. TCRdb re-called the 5' RACE reads through MiXCR, storing one row per CDR3 protein. Counted here are some 210,000 distinct CDR3 sequences, 15% to 20% occurring once; the ten biggest clones make up about 38%. Separately, the same data were catalogued under a study of T cells expressing NK-cell markers.

Sequencing input: CD8+ T cells sorted from blood. The source is a young woman in good health.

This clonotype was counted only a few times. This rearrangement joins TRBV9 to TRBJ1-5; possibly TRBD1 for D (6 bases). The length of the CDR3 is 14 residues. Deletions cut 3 bases from V and 5 bases from J, with 12 bases between. Germline values: CDR1 SGDLS, CDR2 YYNGEE. CDR3 amino acids: CASSGGQQHQPQHF. CDR3 DNA: TGTGCCAGCAGCGGAGGACAGCAGCATCAGCCCCAGCATTTT.

This clonotype was observed at least ten times. The chain has TRBV10-3 and TRBJ1-5; D is uncertain. V was clipped by 3 bases and J by 4 bases, with 4 bases between them. This CDR3 is built from 12 residues. The germline CDR1 and CDR2 sequences are ENHRY and SYGVKD. The CDR3 DNA sequence: TGTGCCATCAGTGAAGGGAATCAGCCCCAGCATTTT. It specifies CAISEGNQPQHF.

This clonotype appeared a single time. V usage is TRBV6-1 and J usage is TRBJ2-2; TRBD1 agrees at 7 bases. Germline V lookup: CDR1 MNHNS, CDR2 SASEGT. V shed 5 bases and J 6 bases; nucleotides not matched to a gene: 6. This CDR3 region has 14 residues. The DNA of the CDR3 is TGTGCCAGCAGTACAGCAGGGGGTTCCGGGGAGCTGTTTTTT. Translation: CASSTAGGSGELFF.

V gene TRBV29-1 combines with J gene TRBJ2-7; possible D gene TRBD2, 5 bases. This CDR3 is 11 amino acids long. CDR1 and CDR2 from the germline V gene are SQVTM and ANQGSEA. The V gene lost 7 bases and the J gene lost 5 bases, with 12 bases spanning the gap. CDR3 sequence: CSARRGNEQYF. CDR3 sequence (DNA): TGCAGCGCCAGACGGGGAAACGAGCAGTACTTC.

The chain combines TRBV6-5 with TRBJ2-1; D is unresolved. The CDR3 is 13 residues long. Germline-derived CDR1 and CDR2 are MNHEY and SVGAGI. V was shortened by 0 bases and J by 9 bases, with 9 bases between the two germline ends. In nucleotides, the CDR3 is TGTGCCAGCAGTTACTCTGAGGTGTCTGAGCAGTTCTTC. Protein product: CASSYSEVSEQFF.

There are a few counts of this clonotype. For the CDR3, the DNA is TGCAGTGTGGTGATCCACGACACCGGGTTTAGCACAGATACGCAGTATTTT. This sequence encodes CSVVIHDTGFSTDTQYF. This chain connects TRBV20-1 to TRBJ2-3; D not certain. CDR3 length equals 17 residues. Germline CDR1 is DFQATT and CDR2 is SNEGSKA (reference sequence). Trimming removed 7 bases at V and 0 bases at J, with 23 bases between.

The genes are TRBV6-2 or TRBV6-3 and TRBJ2-7, with D perhaps matching TRBD1 or TRBD2 (5 bases each). The CDR3 contains 13 residues. Looked up from germline, CDR1 is MNHEY and CDR2 is SVGEGT. Trimming removed 4 bases at V and 0 bases at J, with 7 bases between. The CDR3 bases are TGTGCCAGCAGTTTGGGGGACTCCTACGAGCAGTACTTC. Its translation is CASSLGDSYEQYF.

There are a few counts of this clonotype. This sequence joins TRBV9 and TRBJ2-1, with D possibly matching TRBD2 (5 bases). The germline CDR1 and CDR2 sequences are SGDLS and YYNGEE. The CDR3 is made up of 14 amino acids. V was pared by 6 bases and J by 3 bases, with 13 bases between. The CDR3 sequence is CASTTFGDYNEQFF. CDR3 bases: TGTGCCAGCACCACGTTCGGGGACTACAATGAGCAGTTCTTC.

This clonotype was observed a few times. V usage is TRBV12-3 or TRBV12-4 and J usage is TRBJ2-5; weak D call: TRBD2 (5 bases). The CDR3 length is 12 residues. The ends were cut back, 5 bases at V and 6 bases at J, with 10 bases in the middle. CDR3 region: CASSTSEQTQYF. DNA for the CDR3: TGTGCCAGCAGTACTAGTGAGCAGACCCAGTACTTC.

This clonotype occurred once. The chain has TRBV25-1 and TRBJ1-1; tentatively, D is TRBD1 (5 bases). Per germline, CDR1 MGHDK and CDR2 SYGVNS. CDR3 length: 12 residues. V shed 6 bases and J shed 3 bases, with 8 bases lying between them. The CDR3 sequence is CASRGRDTEAFF. The CDR3 bases are TGTGCCAGCAGGGGCAGGGACACTGAAGCTTTCTTT.

The rearrangement joins TRBV28 to TRBJ2-3; TRBD2 matches at 8 bases. There are 14 residues in the CDR3. V dropped 2 bases and J dropped 4; count of bases not matched to a gene: 2. Germline V gene data show CDR1 as MDHEN and CDR2 as SYDVKM. CDR3 sequence (DNA): TGTGCCAGCAGTTTAATAGCGGGACCAGATACGCAGTATTTT. It codes for CASSLIAGPDTQYF. Based on the CDR3 plus reference TRBV28 and TRBJ2-3, the full variable domain is DVKVTQSSRYLVKRTGEKVFLECVQDMDHENMFWYRQDPGLGLRLIYFSYDVKMKEKGDIPEGYSVSREKKERFSLILESASTNQTSMYLCASSLIAGPDTQYFGPGTRLTVL.

In its sample, this clonotype was seen a few times. The chain carries TRBV5-5 and TRBJ2-7, with D hard to call. Deletions cut 0 bases from V and 3 bases from J, with 10 bases between. Germline CDR1 and CDR2: SGHKS and YYEKEE (reference sequence). This CDR3 has 14 amino acids. CDR3 amino acids: CASSLVPENYEQYF. The CDR3 bases are TGTGCCAGCAGCTTGGTTCCCGAGAACTACGAGCAGTACTTC.

V gene TRBV11-3 combines with J gene TRBJ2-3, with 10 bases aligning to TRBD1. The V and J ends lost 5 bases and 6 bases, in that order; junction bases with no gene match: 8. The CDR3 totals 15 residues. Looked up from germline, CDR1 is SGHNT and CDR2 is YENEEA. This CDR3 reads CASSHRDRGIDTQYF. The CDR3, as DNA: TGTGCCAGCAGCCATCGGGACAGGGGTATTGATACGCAGTATTTT.

This clonotype was picked up a small number of times. The V call is TRBV12-3 or TRBV12-4, the J call TRBJ1-2; D is possibly TRBD1 (6 bases). There are 11 residues in the CDR3. The germline V and J ends were trimmed by 8 bases and 7 bases, with 11 bases remaining between them. The CDR3 DNA follows: TGTGCCAGCTGCACAGGGCTTGGCTACACCTTC. Translation: CASCTGLGYTF.

In this sample, this clonotype turned up many times. The gene calls are TRBV3-1 and TRBJ2-4; possibly TRBD2 for D (6 bases). From germline, CDR1 is LGHDT and CDR2 YNNKEL (reference sequence). CDR3 length equals 17 residues. The V gene lost 0 bases and the J gene lost 0 bases, with 12 bases spanning the gap. The CDR3 here is CASSQERPGVAKNIQYF. Here the CDR3 DNA reads TGTGCCAGCAGCCAAGAAAGGCCGGGGGTAGCCAAAAACATTCAGTACTTC.

The chain couples TRBV7-8 to TRBJ2-5; TRBD2 matches at 8 bases. The CDR3 is made up of 15 amino acids. Trimming took 5 bases from V and 1 from J; bases not matched to a gene: 6. Germline values: CDR1 SGHVS, CDR2 FQNEAQ. This CDR3 is CASSPRGGGQETQYF. As DNA, the CDR3 is TGTGCCAGCAGCCCCCGGGGGGGCGGCCAAGAGACCCAGTACTTC.

This chain joins TRBV11-3 and TRBJ2-1; 7 bases are shared with TRBD2. This CDR3 has 16 residues. CDR1 SGHNT and CDR2 YENEEA come from the germline V gene. V was clipped by 8 bases and J by 1 base; unmatched bases: 11. CDR3 bases: TGTGCCAGCGCCTTCCGGGGCGGGAGTTCCTACAATGAGCAGTTCTTC. Its translation is CASAFRGGSSYNEQFF.